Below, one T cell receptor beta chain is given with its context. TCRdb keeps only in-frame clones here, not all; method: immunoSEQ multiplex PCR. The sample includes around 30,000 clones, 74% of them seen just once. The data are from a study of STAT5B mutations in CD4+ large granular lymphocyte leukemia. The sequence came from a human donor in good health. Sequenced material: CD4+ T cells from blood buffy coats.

CDR3 residues: CASSSARPGQGNEKLFF. The DNA for the CDR3 is TGTGCCAGCAGTTCCGCACGGCCGGGACAGGGTAATGAAAAACTGTTTTTT. V gene TRBV7-2 combines with J gene TRBJ1-4, with 9 nucleotides matching TRBD1. Per the germline V gene, CDR1 is SGHTA and CDR2 is FQGNSA. This CDR3 is 17 amino acids long. With 6 bases clipped from V and 4 bases from J, the junction kept 12 bases outside the gene matches. Full variable domain (remainder filled in from reference TRBV7-2 and TRBJ1-4): GAGVSQSPSNKVTEKGKDVELRCDPISGHTALYWYRQSLGQGLEFLIYFQGNSAPDKSGLPSDRFSAERTGGSVSTLTIQRTQQEDSAVYLCASSSARPGQGNEKLFFGSGTQLSVL.